This record looks at one T cell receptor (beta chain) sequence and its context. Clones were read by immunoSEQ multiplex PCR, and TCRdb kept only the in-frame ones, dropping some. The repertoire has some 60,000 clones, roughly nine tenths of them found once; the top ten carry 1.5% to 2%. This sample was taken from a study of OX40 agonist ivuxolimab in advanced cancers. Study-wide context: The dose of intravenous ivuxolimab that patients received every 2 weeks ranged from 0.01 to 10 mg/kg. Hepatocellular carcinoma, melanoma, renal cell or head and neck cancer occurred in dose-escalation patients.

Patients with autoimmune history or systemic immunosuppression were excluded. The clonotype originates from an adult with an advanced solid tumor such as melanoma, head and neck, liver or kidney cancer. Sequenced material: CD4+ or CD8+ T cells sorted from blood, taken in a trial of the OX40 agonist ivuxolimab.

CDR3: CAASRYEGSGYGYTF. The CDR3 region has the DNA TGTGCCGCCTCGAGATATGAGGGCAGCGGCTATGGCTACACCTTC. The chain recombines TRBV10-3 with TRBJ1-2; D not certain. The CDR3 covers 15 residues. V shed 11 bases and J shed 4 bases, with 23 bases lying between them. Germline CDR1 ENHRY, CDR2 SYGVKD.